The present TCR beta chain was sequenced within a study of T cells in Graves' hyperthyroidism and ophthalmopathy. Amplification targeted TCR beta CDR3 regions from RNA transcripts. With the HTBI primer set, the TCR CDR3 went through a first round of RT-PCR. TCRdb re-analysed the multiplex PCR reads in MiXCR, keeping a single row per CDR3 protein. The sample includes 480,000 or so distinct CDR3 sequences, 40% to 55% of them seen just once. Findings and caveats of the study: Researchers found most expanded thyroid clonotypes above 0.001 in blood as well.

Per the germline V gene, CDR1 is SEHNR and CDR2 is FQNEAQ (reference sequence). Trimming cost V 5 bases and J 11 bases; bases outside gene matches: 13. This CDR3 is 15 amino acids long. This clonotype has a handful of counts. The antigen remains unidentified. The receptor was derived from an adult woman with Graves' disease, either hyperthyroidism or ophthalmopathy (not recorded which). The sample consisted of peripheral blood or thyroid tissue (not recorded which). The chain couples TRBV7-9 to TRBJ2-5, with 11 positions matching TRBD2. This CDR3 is CASSPTSGSTDTQYF. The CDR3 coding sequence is TGTGCCAGCAGCCCTACTAGCGGGAGCACAGATACGCAGTACTTC.